The 6 T cell receptor beta chains below were found in one sample sequenced in a study of blood T cell repertoires in COVID-19 (dated by TCRdb to the early 2020s). Receptor amplification or capture employed the immunoSEQ multiplex PCR assay. Held by TCRdb, this immuneACCESS table contains in-frame sequences only and omits some clones. Under half of the omission traces to an unresolved V gene where checked; the cause of the rest is unknown. This sample lists around 130,000 clones; 84% were detected once. About 13% of the sample lies in the top ten. The sample consisted of peripheral blood. These receptors all come from a human donor in a cohort sampled during active COVID-19.

This rearrangement joins TRBV28 to TRBJ1-5; no definite D call. V lost 8 bases and J 8 bases, leaving 16 bases between the germline ends. Germline V gene data show CDR1 as MDHEN and CDR2 as SYDVKM. The CDR3 contains 13 residues. Here the CDR3 reads CASRFGRREPQHF. For the CDR3, the DNA is TGTGCCAGCCGATTTGGGAGGCGGGAGCCCCAGCATTTT.

V is TRBV30 and J is TRBJ2-7, with 8 bases lining up with TRBD1. Germline V gene data show CDR1 as GTSNPN and CDR2 as SVGIG (reference sequence). The CDR3 totals 15 residues. Trimming at V came to 3 bases and at J to 2 bases, leaving 9 bases not matched to a gene. CDR3 loop: CAWRPGGTNPYEQYF. The CDR3 region has the DNA TGTGCCTGGAGACCAGGGGGCACAAACCCCTACGAGCAGTACTTC.

V and J are TRBV11-3 and TRBJ2-6, with a weak D call TRBD2 (5 bases). The CDR3 extends over 16 amino acids. Germline lookup yields CDR1 SGHNT and CDR2 YENEEA. V was trimmed by 5 bases and J by 0 bases, leaving 11 bases between them. The DNA of the CDR3 is TGTGCCAGCAGCCCTAGCTTAAGCTCTGGGGCCAACGTCCTGACTTTC. The encoded protein is CASSPSLSSGANVLTF. Looking up the rest from reference TRBV11-3 and TRBJ2-6 gives the full variable domain: EAGVVQSPRYKIIEKKQPVAFWCNPISGHNTLYWYLQNLGQGPELLIRYENEEAVDDSQLPKDRFSAERLKGVDSTLKIQPAELGDSAVYLCASSPSLSSGANVLTFGAGSRLTVL.

V usage is TRBV3-1 (or the pseudogene TRBV3-2) and J usage is TRBJ1-1, with a tentative D call TRBD1 (5 bases). The CDR3 length is 15 residues. Germline values: CDR1 LGHDT, CDR2 YNNKEL (reference sequence). V lost 4 bases, J lost 8 bases, and 20 bases lay in between. CDR3 in amino acids: CASSPRGGGPFEAFF. Here the CDR3 DNA reads TGTGCCAGCAGCCCCCGCGGCGGGGGTCCCTTCGAAGCTTTCTTT.

As concerns this clone: The sample holds other DNA sequences that translate to the same CDR3. The rearrangement joins TRBV5-1 to TRBJ2-3; D remains unclear. The CDR3 is made up of 12 amino acids. V shed 0 bases and J shed 5 bases, with 4 bases lying between them. The germline V gene has CDR1 SGHRS and CDR2 YFSETQ. CDR3 in DNA: TGCGCCAGCAGCTTGGGCGGAGATACGCAGTATTTT. Protein: CASSLGGDTQYF.

This chain links TRBV29-1 with TRBJ1-2; 8 positions agree with TRBD1. Trimming took 3 bases from V and 4 from J; bases not matched to a gene: 10. This CDR3 is 15 amino acids long. The V gene's germline CDR1 is SQVTM and CDR2 ANQGSEA. DNA of the CDR3: TGCAGCGTTGATTCGGAGACAGGGGTTTCCTATGGCTACACCTTC. This gives the protein CSVDSETGVSYGYTF.